The T cell receptor (beta chain) under discussion was sequenced for a study of radiotherapy plus CTLA-4 blockade in lung cancer. Data came from immunoSEQ multiplex PCR; TCRdb stores just in-frame clones and leaves some out. The table includes about 59,000 clones, 70% to 80% detected once. Germline lookup yields CDR1 MGHRA and CDR2 YSYEKL. This CDR3 has 16 residues. J lost 4 bases, V lost 0 bases, and 8 bases had no gene match. The sample was peripheral blood, taken from a patient treated with radiotherapy plus ipilimumab. The source is a human donor with non-small cell lung cancer whose response to radiotherapy plus ipilimumab could not be evaluated. This chain joins TRBV4-1 and TRBJ1-1; 7 positions match TRBD1. CDR3 loop: CASSQDRARGATEAFF. CDR3 sequence (DNA): TGCGCCAGCAGCCAAGATAGGGCCAGGGGGGCCACTGAAGCTTTCTTT.